This T cell receptor beta chain is drawn from a study of early T cells in non-severe SARS-CoV-2 infection. About the study: Sequenced material consisted of bulk RNA (from unsorted whole blood), and chains were unpaired. Findings of the study overall: Matching against VDJdb likely underestimated virus-specific expansions, favoring anti-spike CD8.

As regards this clonotype: Its antigen is undetermined.

Attachment of unique molecular identifiers was made to individual cDNA molecules. TCRdb itself ran the 5' RACE reads through MiXCR, one entry per CDR3 protein. The table includes tens of thousands of distinct CDR3 sequences, 12% to 15% detected once. Per the germline V gene, CDR1 is MNHEY and CDR2 is SVGAGI. This CDR3 is 15 amino acids long. Trimming removed 6 bases at V and 3 bases at J, with 14 bases between. The gene calls are TRBV6-5 and TRBJ2-2; a possible D gene is TRBD1 (7 bases). The sequenced sample was whole blood. The clonotype comes from an adult who was a healthcare worker with PCR-confirmed SARS-CoV-2 infection or an uninfected control (not recorded which). The CDR3 region is CASSRQGGDTGELFF. The CDR3 nucleotides are TGTGCCAGCAGCCGCCAGGGGGGCGACACCGGGGAGCTGTTTTTT.